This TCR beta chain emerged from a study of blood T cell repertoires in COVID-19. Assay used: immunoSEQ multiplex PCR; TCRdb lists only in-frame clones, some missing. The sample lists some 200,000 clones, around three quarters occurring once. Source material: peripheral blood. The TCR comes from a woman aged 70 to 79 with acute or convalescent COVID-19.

The CDR3 nucleotides read TGTGCCAGCAGCCAAGAACAGGGTTTTGGAAATTCACCCCTCCACTTT. Translating it yields CASSQEQGFGNSPLHF. This chain joins TRBV4-2 and TRBJ1-6, with a weak D call TRBD1 (6 bases). Per germline, CDR1 LGHNA and CDR2 YNFKEQ. There are 16 residues in the CDR3. The V and J ends lost 0 bases and 7 bases respectively, with 13 bases between them.